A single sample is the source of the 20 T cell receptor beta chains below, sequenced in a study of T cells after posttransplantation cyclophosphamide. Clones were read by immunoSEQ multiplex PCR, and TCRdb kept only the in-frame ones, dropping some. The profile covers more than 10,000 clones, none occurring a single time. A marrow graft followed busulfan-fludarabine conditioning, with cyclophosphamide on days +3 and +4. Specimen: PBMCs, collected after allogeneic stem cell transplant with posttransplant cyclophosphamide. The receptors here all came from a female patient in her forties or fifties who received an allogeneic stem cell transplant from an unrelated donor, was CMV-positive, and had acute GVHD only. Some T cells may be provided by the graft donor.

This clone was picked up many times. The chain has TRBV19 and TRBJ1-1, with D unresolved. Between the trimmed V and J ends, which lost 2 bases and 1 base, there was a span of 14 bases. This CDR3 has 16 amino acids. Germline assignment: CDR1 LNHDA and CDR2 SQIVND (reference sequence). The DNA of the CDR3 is TGTGCCAGTAGTATATTACCCCAGGCGCCGAACACTGAAGCTTTCTTT. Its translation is CASSILPQAPNTEAFF.

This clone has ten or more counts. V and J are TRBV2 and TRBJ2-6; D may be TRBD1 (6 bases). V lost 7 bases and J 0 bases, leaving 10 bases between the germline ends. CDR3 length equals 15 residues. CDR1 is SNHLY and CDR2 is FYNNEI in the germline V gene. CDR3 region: CASNPDSSGANVLTF. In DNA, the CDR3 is TGTGCCAGCAACCCGGACAGCTCTGGGGCCAACGTCCTGACTTTC.

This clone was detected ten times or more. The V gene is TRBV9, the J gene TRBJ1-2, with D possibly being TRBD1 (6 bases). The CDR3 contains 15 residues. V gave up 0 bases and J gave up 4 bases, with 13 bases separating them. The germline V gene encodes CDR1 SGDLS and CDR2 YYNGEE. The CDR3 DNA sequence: TGTGCCAGCAGCGTAGAGGTGGGGGGGCCCTATGGCTACACCTTC. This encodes CASSVEVGGPYGYTF. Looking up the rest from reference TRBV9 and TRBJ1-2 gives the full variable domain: DSGVTQTPKHLITATGQRVTLRCSPRSGDLSVYWYQQSLDQGLQFLIQYYNGEERAKGNILERFSAQQFPDLHSELNLSSLELGDSALYFCASSVEVGGPYGYTFGSGTRLTVV.

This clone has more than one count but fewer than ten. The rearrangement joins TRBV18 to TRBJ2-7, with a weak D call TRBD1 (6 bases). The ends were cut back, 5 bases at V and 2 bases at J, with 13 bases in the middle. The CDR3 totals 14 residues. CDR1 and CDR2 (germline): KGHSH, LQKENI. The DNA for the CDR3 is TGTGCCAGCTCAGACACAGGGATCGCCTACGAGCAGTACTTC. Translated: CASSDTGIAYEQYF.

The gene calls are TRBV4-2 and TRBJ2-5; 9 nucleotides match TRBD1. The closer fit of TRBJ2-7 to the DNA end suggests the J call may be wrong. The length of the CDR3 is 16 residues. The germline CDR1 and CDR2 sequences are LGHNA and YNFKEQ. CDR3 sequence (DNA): TGTGCCAGCAGCCCTTTAGGGGACAGGGCCATACTCGAGCAGTACTTC. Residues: CASSPLGDRAILEQYF.

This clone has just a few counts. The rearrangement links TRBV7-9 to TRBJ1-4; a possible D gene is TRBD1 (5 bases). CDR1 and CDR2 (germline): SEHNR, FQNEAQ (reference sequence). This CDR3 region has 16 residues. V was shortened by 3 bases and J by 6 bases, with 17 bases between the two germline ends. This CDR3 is CASSFKAGTFDEKLFF. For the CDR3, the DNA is TGTGCCAGCAGCTTTAAGGCCGGGACTTTTGATGAAAAACTGTTTTTT.

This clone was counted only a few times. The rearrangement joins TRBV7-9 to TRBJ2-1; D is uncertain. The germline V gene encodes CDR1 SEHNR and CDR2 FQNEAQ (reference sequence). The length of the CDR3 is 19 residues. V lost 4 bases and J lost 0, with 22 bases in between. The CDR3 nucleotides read TGTGCCAGCAGCTCGCGTGTGATGAGCGCTGGTACCTCCTACAATGAGCAGTTCTTC. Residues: CASSSRVMSAGTSYNEQFF.

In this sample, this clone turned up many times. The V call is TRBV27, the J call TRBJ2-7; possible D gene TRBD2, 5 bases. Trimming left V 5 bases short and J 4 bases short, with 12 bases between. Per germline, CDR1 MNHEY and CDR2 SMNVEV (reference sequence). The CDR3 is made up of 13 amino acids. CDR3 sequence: CASSNTRMYEQYF. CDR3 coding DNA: TGTGCCAGCAGTAACACTAGAATGTACGAGCAGTACTTC.

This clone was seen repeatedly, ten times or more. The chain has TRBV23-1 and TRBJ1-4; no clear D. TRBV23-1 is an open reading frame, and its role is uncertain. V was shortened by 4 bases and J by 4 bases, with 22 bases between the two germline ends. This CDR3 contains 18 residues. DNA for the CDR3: TGCGCCAGCAGTCGGAGCCACGGTCGCTCTGTGGGTAATGAAAAACTGTTTTTT. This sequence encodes CASSRSHGRSVGNEKLFF.

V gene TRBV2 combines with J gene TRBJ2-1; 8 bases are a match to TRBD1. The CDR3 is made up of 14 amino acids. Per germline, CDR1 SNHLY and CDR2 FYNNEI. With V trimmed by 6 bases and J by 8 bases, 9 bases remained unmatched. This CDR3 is CASRKTGVWDEQFF. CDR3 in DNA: TGTGCCAGCAGGAAGACAGGGGTTTGGGATGAGCAGTTCTTC.

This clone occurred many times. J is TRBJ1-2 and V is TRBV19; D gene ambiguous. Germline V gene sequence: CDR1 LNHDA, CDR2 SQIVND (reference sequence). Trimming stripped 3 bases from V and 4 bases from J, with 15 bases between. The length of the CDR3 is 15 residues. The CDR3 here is CASSMASASTYGYTF. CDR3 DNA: TGTGCCAGTAGTATGGCCTCAGCGAGCACCTATGGCTACACCTTC.

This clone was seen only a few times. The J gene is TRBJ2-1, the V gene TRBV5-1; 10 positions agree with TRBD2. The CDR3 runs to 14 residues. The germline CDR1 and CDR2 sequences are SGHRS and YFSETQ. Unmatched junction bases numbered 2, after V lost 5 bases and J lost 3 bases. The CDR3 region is CASSRTSGYNEQFF. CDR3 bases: TGCGCCAGCAGTCGGACTAGCGGCTACAATGAGCAGTTCTTC.

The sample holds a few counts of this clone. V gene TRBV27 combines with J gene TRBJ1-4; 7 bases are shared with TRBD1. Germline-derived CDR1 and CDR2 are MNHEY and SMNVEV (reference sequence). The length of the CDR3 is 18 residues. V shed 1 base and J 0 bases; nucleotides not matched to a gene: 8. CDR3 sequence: CASSLFRDRDATNEKLFF. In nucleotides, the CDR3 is TGTGCCAGCAGTTTATTTCGAGACAGGGATGCAACTAATGAAAAACTGTTTTTT.

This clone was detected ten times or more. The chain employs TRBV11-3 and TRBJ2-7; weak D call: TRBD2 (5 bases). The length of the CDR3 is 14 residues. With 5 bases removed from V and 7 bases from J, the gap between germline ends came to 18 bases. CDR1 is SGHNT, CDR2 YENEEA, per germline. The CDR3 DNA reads TGTGCCAGCAGCCCCCACGACTACCTCGGGGAGCAGTACTTC. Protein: CASSPHDYLGEQYF.

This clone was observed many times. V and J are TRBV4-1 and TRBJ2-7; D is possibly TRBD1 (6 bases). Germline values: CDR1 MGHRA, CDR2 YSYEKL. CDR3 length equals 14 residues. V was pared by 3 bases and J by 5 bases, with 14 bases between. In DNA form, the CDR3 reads TGCGCCAGCAGCCAGACCGAGGACAGCCACGAGCAGTACGTC. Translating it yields CASSQTEDSHEQYV.

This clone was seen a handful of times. DNA for the CDR3: TGTGCCAGCAGCGTAAGGCGGGGGGCGACAGATACGCAGTATTTT. It translates to CASSVRRGATDTQYF. The V and J genes are TRBV9 and TRBJ2-3; 8 bases are a match to TRBD2. Germline V lookup: CDR1 SGDLS, CDR2 YYNGEE. Unmatched junction bases numbered 4, after V lost 1 base and J lost 3 bases. The CDR3 has 15 residues.

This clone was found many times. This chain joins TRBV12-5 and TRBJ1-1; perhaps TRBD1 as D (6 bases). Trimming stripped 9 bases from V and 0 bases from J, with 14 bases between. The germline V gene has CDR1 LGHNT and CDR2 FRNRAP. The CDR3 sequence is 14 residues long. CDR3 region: CARTRTALNTEAFF. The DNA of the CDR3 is TGTGCTAGAACAAGGACAGCCCTGAACACTGAAGCTTTCTTT.

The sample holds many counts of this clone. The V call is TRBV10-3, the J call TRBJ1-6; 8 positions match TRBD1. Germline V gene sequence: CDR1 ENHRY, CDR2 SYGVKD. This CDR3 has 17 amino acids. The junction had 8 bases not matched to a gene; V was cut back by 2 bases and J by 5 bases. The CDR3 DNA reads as TGTGCCATCAGTGAGCCGGACAGGGCGAAGCATAATTCACCCCTCCACTTT. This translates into CAISEPDRAKHNSPLHF.

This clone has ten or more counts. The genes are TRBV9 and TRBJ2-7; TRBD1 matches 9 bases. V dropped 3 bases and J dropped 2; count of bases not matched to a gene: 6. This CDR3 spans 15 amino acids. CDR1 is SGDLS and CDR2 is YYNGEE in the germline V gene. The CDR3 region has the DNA TGTGCCAGCAGCGCTAGACAGGGGGAGGCCTACGAGCAGTACTTC. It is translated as CASSARQGEAYEQYF.

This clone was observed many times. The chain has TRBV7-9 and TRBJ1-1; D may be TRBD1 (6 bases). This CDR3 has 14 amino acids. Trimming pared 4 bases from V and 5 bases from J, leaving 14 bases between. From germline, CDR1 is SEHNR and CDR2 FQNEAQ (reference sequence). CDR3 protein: CASSSNGGFTEAFF. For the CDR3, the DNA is TGTGCCAGCAGCTCCAATGGGGGCTTTACTGAAGCTTTCTTT.